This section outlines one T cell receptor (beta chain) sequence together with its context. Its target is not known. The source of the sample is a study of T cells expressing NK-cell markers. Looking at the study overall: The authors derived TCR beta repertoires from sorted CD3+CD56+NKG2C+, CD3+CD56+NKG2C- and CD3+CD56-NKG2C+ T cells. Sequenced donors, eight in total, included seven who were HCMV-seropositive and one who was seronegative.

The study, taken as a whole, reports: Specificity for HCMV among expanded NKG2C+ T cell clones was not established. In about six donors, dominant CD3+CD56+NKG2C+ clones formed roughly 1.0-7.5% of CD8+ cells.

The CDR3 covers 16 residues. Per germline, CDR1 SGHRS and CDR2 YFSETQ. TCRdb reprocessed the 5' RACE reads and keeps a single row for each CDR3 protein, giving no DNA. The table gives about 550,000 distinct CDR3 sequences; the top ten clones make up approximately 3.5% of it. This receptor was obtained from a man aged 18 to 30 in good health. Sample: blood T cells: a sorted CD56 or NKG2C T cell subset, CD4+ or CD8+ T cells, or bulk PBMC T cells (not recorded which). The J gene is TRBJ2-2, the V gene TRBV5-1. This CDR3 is CASSLEVMGNTGELFF.